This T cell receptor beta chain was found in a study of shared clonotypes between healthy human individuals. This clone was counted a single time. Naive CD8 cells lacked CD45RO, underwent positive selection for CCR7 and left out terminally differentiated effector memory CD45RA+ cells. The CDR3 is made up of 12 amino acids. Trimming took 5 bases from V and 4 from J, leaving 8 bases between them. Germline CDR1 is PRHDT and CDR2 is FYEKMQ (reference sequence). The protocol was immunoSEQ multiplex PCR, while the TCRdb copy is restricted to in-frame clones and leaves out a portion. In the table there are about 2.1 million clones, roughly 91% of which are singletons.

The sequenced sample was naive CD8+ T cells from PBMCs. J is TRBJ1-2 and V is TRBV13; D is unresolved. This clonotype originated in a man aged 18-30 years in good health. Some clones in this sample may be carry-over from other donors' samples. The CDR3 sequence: CASSQRRYGYTF. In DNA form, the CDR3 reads TGTGCCAGCAGCCAAAGACGCTATGGCTACACCTTC.